The present T cell receptor (beta chain) was sequenced within a study of shared T cell receptors in the human thymus. The assay was immunoSEQ multiplex PCR, and TCRdb's table has in-frame clones only and misses some. This repertoire shows about 710,000 clones, about 90% found once; its top ten account for more than 0.009%. The CDR3 covers 15 residues. Germline V gene lookup returns CDR1 MDHEN and CDR2 SYDVKM. Trimming took off 2 bases at V and 2 bases at J, with 12 bases between the two ends. The same specimen was also included in a second study, on human thymus T cells. That source notes: Healthy Finnish infants having corrective surgery for congenital heart defects served as donors. Gene usage (both V and J) appeared biased in thymic and blood repertoires. Unrelated individuals had highly overlapping thymic repertoires, as reported in related research.

The origin of this receptor is a boy younger than two with a congenital heart defect. The chain combines TRBV28 with TRBJ2-5; weak D call: TRBD2 (6 bases). Specimen: thymocytes. CDR3 sequence (DNA): TGTGCCAGCAGTTTAGGAGGGCGGAGGCAAGAGACCCAGTACTTC. Residues: CASSLGGRRQETQYF.